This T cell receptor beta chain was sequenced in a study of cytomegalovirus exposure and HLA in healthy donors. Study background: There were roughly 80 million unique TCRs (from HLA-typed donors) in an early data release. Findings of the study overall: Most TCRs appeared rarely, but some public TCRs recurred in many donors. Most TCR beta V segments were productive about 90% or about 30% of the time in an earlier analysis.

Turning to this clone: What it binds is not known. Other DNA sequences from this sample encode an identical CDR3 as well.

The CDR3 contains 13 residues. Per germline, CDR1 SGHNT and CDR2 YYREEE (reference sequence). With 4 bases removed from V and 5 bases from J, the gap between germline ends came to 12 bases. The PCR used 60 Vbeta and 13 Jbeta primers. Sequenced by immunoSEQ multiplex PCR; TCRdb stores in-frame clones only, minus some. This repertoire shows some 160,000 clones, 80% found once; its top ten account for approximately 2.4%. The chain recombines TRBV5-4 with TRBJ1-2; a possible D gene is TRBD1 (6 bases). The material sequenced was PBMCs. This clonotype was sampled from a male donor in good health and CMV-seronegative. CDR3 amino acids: CASSPVGGYGYTF. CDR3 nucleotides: TGTGCCAGCAGCCCGGTAGGGGGTTATGGCTACACCTTC.